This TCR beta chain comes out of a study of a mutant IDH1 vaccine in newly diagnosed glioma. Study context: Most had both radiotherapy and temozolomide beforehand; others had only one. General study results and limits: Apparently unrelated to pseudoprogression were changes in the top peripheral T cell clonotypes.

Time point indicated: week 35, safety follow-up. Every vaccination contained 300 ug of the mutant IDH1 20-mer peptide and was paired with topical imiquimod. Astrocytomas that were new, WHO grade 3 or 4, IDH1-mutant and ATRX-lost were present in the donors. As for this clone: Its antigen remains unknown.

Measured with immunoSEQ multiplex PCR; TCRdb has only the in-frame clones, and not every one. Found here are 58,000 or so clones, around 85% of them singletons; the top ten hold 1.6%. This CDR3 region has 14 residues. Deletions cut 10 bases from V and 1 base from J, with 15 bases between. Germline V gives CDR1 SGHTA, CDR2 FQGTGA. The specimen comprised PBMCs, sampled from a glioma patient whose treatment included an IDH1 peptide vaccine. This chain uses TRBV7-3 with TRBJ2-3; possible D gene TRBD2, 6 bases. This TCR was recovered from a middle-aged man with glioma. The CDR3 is CATPREEGTDTQYF. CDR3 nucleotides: TGTGCCACCCCCAGGGAGGAGGGCACAGATACGCAGTATTTT.